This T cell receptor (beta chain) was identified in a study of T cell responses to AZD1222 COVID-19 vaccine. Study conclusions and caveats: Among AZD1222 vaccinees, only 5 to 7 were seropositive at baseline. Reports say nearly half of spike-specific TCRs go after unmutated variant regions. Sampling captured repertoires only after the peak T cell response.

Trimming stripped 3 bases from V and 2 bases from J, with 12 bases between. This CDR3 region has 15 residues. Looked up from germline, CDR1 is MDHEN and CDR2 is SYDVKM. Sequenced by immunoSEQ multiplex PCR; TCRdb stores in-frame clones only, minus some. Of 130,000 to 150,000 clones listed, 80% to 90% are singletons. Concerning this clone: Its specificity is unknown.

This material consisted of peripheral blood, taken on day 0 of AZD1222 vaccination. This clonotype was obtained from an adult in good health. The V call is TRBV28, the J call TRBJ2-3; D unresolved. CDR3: CASSFGPLSTDTQYF. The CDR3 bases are TGTGCCAGCAGTTTCGGTCCCCTCTCCACAGATACGCAGTATTTT.